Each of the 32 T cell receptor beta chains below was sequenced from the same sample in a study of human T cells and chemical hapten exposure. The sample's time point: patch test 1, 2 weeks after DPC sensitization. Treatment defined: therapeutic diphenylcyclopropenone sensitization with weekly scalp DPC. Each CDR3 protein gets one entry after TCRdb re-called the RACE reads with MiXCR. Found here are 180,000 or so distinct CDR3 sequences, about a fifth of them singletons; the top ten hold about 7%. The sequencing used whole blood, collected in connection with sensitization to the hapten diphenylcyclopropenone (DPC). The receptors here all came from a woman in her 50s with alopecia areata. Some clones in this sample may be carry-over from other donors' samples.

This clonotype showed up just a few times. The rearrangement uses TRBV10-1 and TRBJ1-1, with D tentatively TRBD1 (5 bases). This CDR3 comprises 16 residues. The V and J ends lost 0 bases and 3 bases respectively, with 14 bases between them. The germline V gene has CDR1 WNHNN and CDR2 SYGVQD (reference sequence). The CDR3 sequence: CASSESTPGGDTEAFF. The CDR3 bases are TGCGCCAGCAGTGAGTCGACTCCCGGGGGGGACACTGAAGCTTTCTTT.

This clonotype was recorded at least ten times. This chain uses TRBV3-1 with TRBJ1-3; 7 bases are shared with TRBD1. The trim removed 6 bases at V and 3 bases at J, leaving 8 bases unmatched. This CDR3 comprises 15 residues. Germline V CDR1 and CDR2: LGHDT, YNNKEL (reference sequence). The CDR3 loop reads CASRETGTVGNTIYF. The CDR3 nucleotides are TGTGCCAGCAGAGAAACCGGGACAGTTGGAAACACCATATATTTT.

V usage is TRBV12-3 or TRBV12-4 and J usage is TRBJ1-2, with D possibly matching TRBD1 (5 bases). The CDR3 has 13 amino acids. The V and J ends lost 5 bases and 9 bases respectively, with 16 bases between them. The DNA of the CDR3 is TGTGCCAGCAGTCCCCTTGGTGGGGGACGCTACACCTTC. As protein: CASSPLGGGRYTF.

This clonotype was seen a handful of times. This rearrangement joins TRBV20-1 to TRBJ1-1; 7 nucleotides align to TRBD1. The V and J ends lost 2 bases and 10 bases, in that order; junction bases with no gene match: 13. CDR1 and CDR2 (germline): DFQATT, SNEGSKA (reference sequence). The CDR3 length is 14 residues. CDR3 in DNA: TGCAGTGCTAGACGCACCGGGACAGCCGCGGGAGCTTTCTTT. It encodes CSARRTGTAAGAFF.

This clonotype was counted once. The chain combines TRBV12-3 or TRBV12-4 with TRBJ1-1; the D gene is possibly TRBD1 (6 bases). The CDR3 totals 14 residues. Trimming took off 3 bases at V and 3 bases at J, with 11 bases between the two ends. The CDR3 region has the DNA TGTGCCAGCAGTTTTGGGGGGCTCGACACTGAAGCTTTCTTT. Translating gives CASSFGGLDTEAFF.

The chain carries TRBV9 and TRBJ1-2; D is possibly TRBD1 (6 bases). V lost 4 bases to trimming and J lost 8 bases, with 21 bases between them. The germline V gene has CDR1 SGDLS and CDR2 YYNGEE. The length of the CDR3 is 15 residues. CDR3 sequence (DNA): TGTGCCAGCAGCCCCCGACAGGCCCGAATCGGGGGCTACACCTTC. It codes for CASSPRQARIGGYTF.

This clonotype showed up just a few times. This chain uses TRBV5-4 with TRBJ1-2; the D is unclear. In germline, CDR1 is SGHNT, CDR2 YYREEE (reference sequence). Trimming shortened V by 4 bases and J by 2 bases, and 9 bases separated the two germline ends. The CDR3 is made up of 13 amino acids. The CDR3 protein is CASSPTLNYGYTF. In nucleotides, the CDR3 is TGTGCCAGCAGCCCGACACTGAACTATGGCTACACCTTC.

In DNA form, the CDR3 reads TGCAGCGCCGAAAGAGGAGGGACAGGCGAGCAGTACTTC. Amino acids: CSAERGGTGEQYF. The chain joins TRBV29-1 to TRBJ2-7, with 8 bases lining up with TRBD1. Losses at the gene ends were 7 bases for V and 6 bases for J; bases not matched to a gene: 11. CDR1 SQVTM and CDR2 ANQGSEA come from the germline V gene. CDR3 length: 13 amino acids.

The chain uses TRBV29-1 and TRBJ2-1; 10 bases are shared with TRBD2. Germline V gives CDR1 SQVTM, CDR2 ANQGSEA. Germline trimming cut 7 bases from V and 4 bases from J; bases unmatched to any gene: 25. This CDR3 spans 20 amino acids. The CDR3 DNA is TGCAGCGCCCCCCTCCACGTCAGCGGGAGGGCCCGCACTCGATACAATGAGCAGTTCTTC. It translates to CSAPLHVSGRARTRYNEQFF.

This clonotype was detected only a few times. CDR3 loop: CSARELGRGSGVGKNIQYF. For the CDR3, the DNA is TGCAGTGCTAGAGAATTAGGACGTGGGAGCGGCGTAGGCAAAAACATTCAGTACTTC. J is TRBJ2-4 and V is TRBV20-1; D may be TRBD2 (5 bases). CDR1 and CDR2 from the germline V gene are DFQATT and SNEGSKA (reference sequence). The ends were cut back, 0 bases at V and 3 bases at J, with 24 bases in the middle. The CDR3 contains 19 residues.

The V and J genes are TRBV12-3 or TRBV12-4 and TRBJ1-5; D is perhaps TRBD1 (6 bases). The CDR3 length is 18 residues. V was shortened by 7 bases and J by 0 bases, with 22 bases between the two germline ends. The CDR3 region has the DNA TGTGCCAGCAAAGCGGGACAAGTTACTACATATAGCAATCAGCCCCAGCATTTT. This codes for CASKAGQVTTYSNQPQHF.

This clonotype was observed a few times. The CDR3 DNA is TGCAGTGCTTACTGGACAGGGGTTAACACTGAAGCTTTCTTT. Translated: CSAYWTGVNTEAFF. V and J are TRBV20-1 and TRBJ1-1; 9 bases fit TRBD1. V shed 5 bases and J 2 bases; nucleotides not matched to a gene: 6. This CDR3 is 14 amino acids long. The germline CDR1 and CDR2 sequences are DFQATT and SNEGSKA (reference sequence).

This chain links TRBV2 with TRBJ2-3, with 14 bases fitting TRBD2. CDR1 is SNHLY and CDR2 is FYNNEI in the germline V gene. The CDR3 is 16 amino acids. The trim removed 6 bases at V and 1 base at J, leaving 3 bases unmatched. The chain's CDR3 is CASRQGLAGGTDTQYF. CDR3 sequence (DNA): TGTGCCAGCAGGCAGGGACTAGCGGGAGGCACAGATACGCAGTATTTT.

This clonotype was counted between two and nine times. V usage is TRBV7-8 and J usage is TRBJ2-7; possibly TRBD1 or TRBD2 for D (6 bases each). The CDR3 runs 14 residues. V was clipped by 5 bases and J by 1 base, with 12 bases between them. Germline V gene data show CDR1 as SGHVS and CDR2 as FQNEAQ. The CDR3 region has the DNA TGTGCCAGCAGCCCGACGGGGGCGTCCTACGAGCAGTACTTC. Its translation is CASSPTGASYEQYF.

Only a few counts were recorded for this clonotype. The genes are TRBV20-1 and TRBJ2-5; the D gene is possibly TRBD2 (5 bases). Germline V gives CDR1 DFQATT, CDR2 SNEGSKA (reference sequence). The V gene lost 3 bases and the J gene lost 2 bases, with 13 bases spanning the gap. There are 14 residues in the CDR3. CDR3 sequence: CSARVGVGQETQYF. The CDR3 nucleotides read TGCAGTGCTAGGGTCGGGGTAGGGCAAGAGACCCAGTACTTC.

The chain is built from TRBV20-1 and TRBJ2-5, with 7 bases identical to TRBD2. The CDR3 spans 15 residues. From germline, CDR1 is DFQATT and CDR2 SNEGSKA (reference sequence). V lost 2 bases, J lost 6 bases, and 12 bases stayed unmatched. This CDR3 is CSARSGRESMKTQYF. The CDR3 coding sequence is TGCAGTGCTAGAAGCGGGCGGGAGTCGATGAAGACCCAGTACTTC.

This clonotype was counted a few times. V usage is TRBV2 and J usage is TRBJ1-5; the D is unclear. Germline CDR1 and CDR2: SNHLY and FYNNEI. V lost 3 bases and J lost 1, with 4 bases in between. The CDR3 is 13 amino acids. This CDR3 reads CASSDDSNQPQHF. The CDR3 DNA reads TGTGCCAGCAGTGACGACAGCAATCAGCCCCAGCATTTT. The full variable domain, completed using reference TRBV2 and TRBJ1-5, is EPEVTQTPSHQVTQMGQEVILRCVPISNHLYFYWYRQILGQKVEFLVSFYNNEISEKSEIFDDQFSVERPDGSNFTLKIRSTKLEDSAMYFCASSDDSNQPQHFGDGTRLSIL.

For the CDR3, the DNA is TGCAGTGCTAGATATGGGCGGGGGACCTACAATGAGCAGTTCTTC. This sequence encodes CSARYGRGTYNEQFF. The rearrangement joins TRBV20-1 to TRBJ2-1; TRBD2 aligns across 7 bases. Germline trimming cut 2 bases from V and 2 bases from J; bases unmatched to any gene: 6. CDR1 is DFQATT, CDR2 SNEGSKA, per germline (reference sequence). This CDR3 is built from 15 residues.

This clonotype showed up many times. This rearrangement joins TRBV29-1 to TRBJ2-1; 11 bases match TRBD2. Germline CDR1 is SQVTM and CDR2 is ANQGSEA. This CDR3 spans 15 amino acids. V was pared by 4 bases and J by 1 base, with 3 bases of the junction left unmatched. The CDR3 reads CSVGLAGGSYNEQFF. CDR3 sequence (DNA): TGCAGCGTTGGGCTAGCGGGAGGTTCCTACAATGAGCAGTTCTTC.

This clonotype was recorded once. For the CDR3, the DNA is TGTGCCACCAGCGGACCGGGACTAGCGGGGGGACCCTCCTACAATGAGCAGTTCTTC. Protein product: CATSGPGLAGGPSYNEQFF. The chain is built from TRBV15 and TRBJ2-1, with 15 positions matching TRBD2. Germline CDR1 LNHNV, CDR2 YYDKDF (reference sequence). V shed 5 bases, J shed 0 bases, and the junction held 8 bases outside the gene matches. The CDR3 runs to 19 residues.

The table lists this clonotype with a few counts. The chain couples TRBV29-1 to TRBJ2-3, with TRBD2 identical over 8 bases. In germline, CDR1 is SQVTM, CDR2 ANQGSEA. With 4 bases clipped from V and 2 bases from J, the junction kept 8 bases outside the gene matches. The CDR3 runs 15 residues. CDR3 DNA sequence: TGCAGCGTTGGCGGACTAGCCATCTTCACAGATACGCAGTATTTT. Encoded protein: CSVGGLAIFTDTQYF.

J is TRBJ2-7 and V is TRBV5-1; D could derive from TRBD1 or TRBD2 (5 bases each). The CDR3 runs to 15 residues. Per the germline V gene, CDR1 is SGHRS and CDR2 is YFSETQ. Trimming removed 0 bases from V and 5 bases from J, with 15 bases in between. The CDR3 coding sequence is TGCGCCAGCAGCTTGGACGGGACGGAATTTGACGAGCAGTACTTC. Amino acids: CASSLDGTEFDEQYF.

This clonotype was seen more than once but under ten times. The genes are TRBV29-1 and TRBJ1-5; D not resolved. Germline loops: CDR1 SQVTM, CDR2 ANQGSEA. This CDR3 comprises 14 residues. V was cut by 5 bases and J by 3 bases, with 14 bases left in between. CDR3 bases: TGCAGCGTTCCGGGAGACTCATTCAATCAGCCCCAGCATTTT. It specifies CSVPGDSFNQPQHF.

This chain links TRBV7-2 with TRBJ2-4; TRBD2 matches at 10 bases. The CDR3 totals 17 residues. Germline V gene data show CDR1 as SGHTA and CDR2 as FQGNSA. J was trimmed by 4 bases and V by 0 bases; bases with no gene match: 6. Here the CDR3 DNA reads TGTGCCAGCAGCTTAGCTCCGCCTAGCGGGAGTAAAAACATTCAGTACTTC. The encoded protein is CASSLAPPSGSKNIQYF.

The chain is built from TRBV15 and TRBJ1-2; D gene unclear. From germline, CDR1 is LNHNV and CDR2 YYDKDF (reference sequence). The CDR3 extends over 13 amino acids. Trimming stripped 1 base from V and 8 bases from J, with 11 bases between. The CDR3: CATSRVAQRGYTF. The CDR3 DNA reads TGTGCCACCAGCAGAGTCGCCCAGAGAGGCTACACCTTC. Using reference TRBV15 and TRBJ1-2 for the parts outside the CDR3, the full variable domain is DAMVIQNPRYQVTQFGKPVTLSCSQTLNHNVMYWYQQKSSQAPKLLFHYYDKDFNNEADTPDNFQSRRPNTSFCFLDIRSPGLGDTAMYLCATSRVAQRGYTFGSGTRLTVV.

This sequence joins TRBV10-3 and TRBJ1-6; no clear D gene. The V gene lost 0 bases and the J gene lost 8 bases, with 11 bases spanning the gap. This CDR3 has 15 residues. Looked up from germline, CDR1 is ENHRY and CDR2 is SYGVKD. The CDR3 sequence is CAISESWKMDSPLHF. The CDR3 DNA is TGTGCCATCAGTGAGTCGTGGAAAATGGATTCACCCCTCCACTTT.

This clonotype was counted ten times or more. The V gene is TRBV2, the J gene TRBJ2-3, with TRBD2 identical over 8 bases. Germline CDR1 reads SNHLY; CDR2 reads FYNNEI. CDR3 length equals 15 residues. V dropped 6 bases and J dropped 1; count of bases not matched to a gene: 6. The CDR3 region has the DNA TGTGCCAGCAGCGAAACTAGCGGAGGCACAGATACGCAGTATTTT. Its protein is CASSETSGGTDTQYF.

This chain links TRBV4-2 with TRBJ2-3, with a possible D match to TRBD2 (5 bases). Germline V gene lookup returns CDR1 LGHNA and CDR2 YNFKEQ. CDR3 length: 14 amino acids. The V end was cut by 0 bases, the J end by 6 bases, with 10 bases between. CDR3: CASSQDPGSDTQYF. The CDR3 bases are TGTGCCAGCAGCCAAGATCCTGGGAGCGATACGCAGTATTTT.

The CDR3 sequence is CASSTTLASLYEQYF. CDR3 DNA: TGTGCCAGTAGTACGACCCTAGCGTCTCTCTACGAGCAGTACTTC. This sequence joins TRBV19 and TRBJ2-7, with a weak D call TRBD2 (6 bases). Germline CDR1 reads LNHDA; CDR2 reads SQIVND (reference sequence). The CDR3 covers 15 residues. Trimming removed 4 bases from V and 3 bases from J, with 16 bases in between.

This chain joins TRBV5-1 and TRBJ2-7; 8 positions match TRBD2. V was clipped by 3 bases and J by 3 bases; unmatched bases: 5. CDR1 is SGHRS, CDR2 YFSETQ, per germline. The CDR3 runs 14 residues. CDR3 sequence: CASSSTGGRYEQYF. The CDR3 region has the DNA TGCGCCAGCAGCTCAACGGGAGGGCGCTACGAGCAGTACTTC.

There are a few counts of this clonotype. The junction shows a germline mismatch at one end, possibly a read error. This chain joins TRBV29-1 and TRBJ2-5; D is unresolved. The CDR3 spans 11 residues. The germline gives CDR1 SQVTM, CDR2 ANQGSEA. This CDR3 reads CSIDLTETQYF. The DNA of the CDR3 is TGCAGCATTGACCTCACCGAGACCCAGTACTTC.

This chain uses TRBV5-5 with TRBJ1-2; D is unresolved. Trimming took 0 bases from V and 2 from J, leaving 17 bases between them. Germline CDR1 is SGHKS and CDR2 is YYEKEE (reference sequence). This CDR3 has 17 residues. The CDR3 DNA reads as TGTGCCAGCAGCTTGGGTACACAGCCTCTAATCAACTATGGCTACACCTTC. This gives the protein CASSLGTQPLINYGYTF. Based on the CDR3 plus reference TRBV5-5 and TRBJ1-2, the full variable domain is DAGVTQSPTHLIKTRGQQVTLRCSPISGHKSVSWYQQVLGQGPQFIFQYYEKEERGRGNFPDRFSARQFPNYSSELNVNALLLGDSALYLCASSLGTQPLINYGYTFGSGTRLTVV.